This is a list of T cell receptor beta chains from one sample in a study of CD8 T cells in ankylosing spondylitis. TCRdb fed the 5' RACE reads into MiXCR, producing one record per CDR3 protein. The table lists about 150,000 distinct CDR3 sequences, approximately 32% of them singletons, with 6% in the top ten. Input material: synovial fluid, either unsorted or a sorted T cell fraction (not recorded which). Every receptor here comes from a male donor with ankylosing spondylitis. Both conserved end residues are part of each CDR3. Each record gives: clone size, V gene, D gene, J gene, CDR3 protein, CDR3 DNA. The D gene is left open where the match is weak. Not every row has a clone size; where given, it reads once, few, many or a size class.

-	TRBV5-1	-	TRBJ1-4	CASSLAGGTNEKLFF	TGCGCCAGCAGCTTGGCCGGGGGAACTAATGAAAAACTGTTTTTT
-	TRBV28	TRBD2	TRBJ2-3	CASSSRSGRYPDTQYF	TGTGCCAGCAGTTCCCGTAGCGGGAGGTACCCAGATACGCAGTATTTT
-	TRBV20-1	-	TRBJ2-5	CSARDWRGQETQYF	TGCAGTGCTAGAGATTGGCGGGGCCAAGAGACCCAGTACTTC
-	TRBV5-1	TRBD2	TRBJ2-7	CASSFERGGGLREQYF	TGCGCCAGCAGCTTCGAGCGGGGGGGTGGTCTCCGCGAGCAGTACTTC
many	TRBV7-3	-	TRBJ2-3	CASSLHPSADTQYF	TGTGCCAGCAGCTTACACCCTAGCGCAGATACGCAGTATTTT
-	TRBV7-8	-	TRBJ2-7	CASSAHRVSISYEQYF	TGTGCCAGCAGCGCTCACCGGGTCTCTATCTCCTACGAGCAGTACTTC
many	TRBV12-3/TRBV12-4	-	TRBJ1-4	CASSKGGLEKLFF	TGTGCCAGCAGTAAAGGGGGGCTTGAAAAACTGTTTTTT
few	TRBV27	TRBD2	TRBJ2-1	CASTPFFTSGRSSYNEQFF	TGTGCCAGCACCCCCTTTTTTACGAGCGGGAGGAGCTCCTACAATGAGCAGTTCTTC
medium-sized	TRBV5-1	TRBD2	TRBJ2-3	CASSPQPGLAVDTQYF	TGCGCCAGCAGCCCCCAACCGGGACTAGCGGTAGATACGCAGTATTTT
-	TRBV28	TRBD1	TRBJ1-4	CASTLGGTGVKLFF	TGTGCCAGCACCCTGGGTGGGACAGGCGTAAAACTGTTTTTT
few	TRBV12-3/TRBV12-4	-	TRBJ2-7	CASSFWGWEAYEQYF	TGTGCCAGCAGTTTTTGGGGGTGGGAAGCCTACGAGCAGTACTTC
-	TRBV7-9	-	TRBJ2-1	CASSLFGDGEQFF	TGTGCCAGCAGCCTTTTCGGCGACGGTGAGCAGTTCTTC
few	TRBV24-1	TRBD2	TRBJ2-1	CATSDRVAGVAEQFF	TGTGCCACCAGTGATCGGGTAGCGGGAGTCGCTGAGCAGTTCTTC
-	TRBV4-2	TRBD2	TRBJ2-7	CASSQGLAGGNEQYF	TGTGCCAGCAGCCAAGGGCTAGCGGGGGGGAACGAGCAGTACTTC
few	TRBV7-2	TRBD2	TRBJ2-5	CASSLVGSGRGETQYF	TGTGCCAGCAGCTTAGTGGGTAGCGGGAGGGGAGAGACCCAGTACTTC
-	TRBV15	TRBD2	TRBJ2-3	CATSRDLVSGSRTDTQYF	TGTGCCACCAGCAGAGATCTGGTGAGCGGGAGCCGCACAGATACGCAGTATTTT
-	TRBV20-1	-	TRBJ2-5	CSPHGGLETQYF	TGCAGCCCTCACGGGGGATTGGAGACCCAGTACTTC
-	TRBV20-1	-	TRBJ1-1	CSARHLGGGNTEAFF	TGCAGTGCTAGGCATCTGGGAGGGGGGAACACTGAAGCTTTCTTT
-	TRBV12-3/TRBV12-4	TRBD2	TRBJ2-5	CASSLLGAGGPETQYF	TGTGCCAGCAGTCTCCTGGGAGCGGGGGGGCCAGAGACCCAGTACTTC
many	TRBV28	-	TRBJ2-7	CASTRPLAYEQYF	TGTGCCAGCACCCGCCCTTTAGCGTACGAGCAGTACTTC
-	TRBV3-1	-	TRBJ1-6	CASSLYRQASNSPLHF	TGTGCCAGCAGCCTATATAGACAGGCGTCTAATTCACCCCTCCACTTT
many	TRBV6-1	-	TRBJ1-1	CASSEAIRPAFF	TGTGCCAGCAGTGAAGCGATCCGACCAGCTTTCTTT
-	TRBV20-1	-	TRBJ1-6	CSARNGGVLNSPLHF	TGCAGTGCTAGGAACGGGGGCGTCTTGAATTCACCCCTCCACTTT
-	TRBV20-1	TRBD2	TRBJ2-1	CSAAPGNLAGGEQFF	TGCAGTGCTGCCCCGGGAAACTTAGCGGGAGGGGAGCAGTTCTTC
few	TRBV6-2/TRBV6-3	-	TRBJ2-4	CASSYRDLAKNIQYF	TGTGCCAGCAGTTACCGGGATCTAGCCAAAAACATTCAGTACTTC
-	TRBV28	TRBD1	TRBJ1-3	CASSLPGQVGGNTIYF	TGTGCCAGCAGTTTACCCGGACAGGTTGGAGGAAACACCATATATTTT
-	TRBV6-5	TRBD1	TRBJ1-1	CASSYGVQGRFMNTEAFF	TGTGCCAGCAGTTACGGGGTACAGGGGCGATTTATGAACACTGAAGCTTTCTTT
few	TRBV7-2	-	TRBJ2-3	CASSLRFRGEFTDTQYF	TGTGCCAGCAGCTTACGTTTCAGAGGAGAGTTCACAGATACGCAGTATTTT
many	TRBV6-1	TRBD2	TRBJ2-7	CASSHGLALGGYEQYF	TGTGCCAGCAGCCACGGACTAGCCTTGGGAGGCTACGAGCAGTACTTC
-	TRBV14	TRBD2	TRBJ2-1	CASSLRGGKGLDEQFF	TGTGCCAGCAGCCTACGGGGGGGTAAGGGGCTCGATGAGCAGTTCTTC
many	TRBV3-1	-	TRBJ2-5	CASSNRRTVQETQYF	TGTGCCAGCAGCAACAGACGGACGGTCCAAGAGACCCAGTACTTC
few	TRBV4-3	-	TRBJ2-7	CASSQSRTDAYEQYF	TGCGCCAGCAGCCAAAGTCGGACGGACGCCTACGAGCAGTACTTC
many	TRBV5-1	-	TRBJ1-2	CASSLGTGNYGYTF	TGCGCCAGCAGCTTGGGGACGGGGAACTATGGCTACACCTTC
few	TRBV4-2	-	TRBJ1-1	CASSRRAGETEAFF	TGTGCCAGCAGCCGTCGGGCGGGGGAGACTGAAGCTTTCTTT